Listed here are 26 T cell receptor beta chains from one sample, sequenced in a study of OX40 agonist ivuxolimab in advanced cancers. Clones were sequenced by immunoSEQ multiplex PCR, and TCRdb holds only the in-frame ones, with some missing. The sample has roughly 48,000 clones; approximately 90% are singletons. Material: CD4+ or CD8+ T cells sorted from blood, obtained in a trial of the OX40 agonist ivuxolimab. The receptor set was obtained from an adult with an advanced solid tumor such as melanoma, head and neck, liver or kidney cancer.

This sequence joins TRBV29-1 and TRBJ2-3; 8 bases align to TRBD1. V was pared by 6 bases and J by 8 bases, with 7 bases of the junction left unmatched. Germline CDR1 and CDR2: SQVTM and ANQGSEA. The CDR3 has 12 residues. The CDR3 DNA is TGCAGCGTCGCGAAACAGGGGGTTACGCAGTATTTT. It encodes CSVAKQGVTQYF.

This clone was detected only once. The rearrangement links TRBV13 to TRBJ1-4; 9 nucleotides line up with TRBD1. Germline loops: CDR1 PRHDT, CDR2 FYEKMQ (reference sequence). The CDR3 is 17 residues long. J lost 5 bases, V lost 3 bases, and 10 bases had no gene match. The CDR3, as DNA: TGTGCCAGCAGCTTGGCTGGGTCCGGGACAGGGAATGAAAAACTGTTTTTT. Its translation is CASSLAGSGTGNEKLFF.

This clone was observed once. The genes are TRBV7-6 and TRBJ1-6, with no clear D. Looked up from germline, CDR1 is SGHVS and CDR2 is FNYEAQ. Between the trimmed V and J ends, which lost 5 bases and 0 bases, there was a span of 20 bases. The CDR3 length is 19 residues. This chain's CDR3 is CASSQDPSLESSYNSPLHF. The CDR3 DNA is TGTGCCAGCAGCCAAGACCCCAGTTTAGAGAGCTCCTATAATTCACCCCTCCACTTT.

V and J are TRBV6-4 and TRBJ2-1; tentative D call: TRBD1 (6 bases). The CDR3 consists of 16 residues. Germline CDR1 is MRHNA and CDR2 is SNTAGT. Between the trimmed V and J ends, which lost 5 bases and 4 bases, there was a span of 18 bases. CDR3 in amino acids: CASSPTGTLDYNEQFF. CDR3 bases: TGTGCCAGCAGTCCCACCGGGACATTGGATTACAATGAGCAGTTCTTC.

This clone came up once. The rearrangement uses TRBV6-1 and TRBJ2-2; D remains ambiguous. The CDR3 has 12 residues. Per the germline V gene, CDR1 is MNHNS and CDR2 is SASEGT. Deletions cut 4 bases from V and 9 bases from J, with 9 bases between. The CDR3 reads CASSAQARELFF. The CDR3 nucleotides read TGTGCCAGCAGTGCCCAGGCTAGGGAGCTGTTTTTT.

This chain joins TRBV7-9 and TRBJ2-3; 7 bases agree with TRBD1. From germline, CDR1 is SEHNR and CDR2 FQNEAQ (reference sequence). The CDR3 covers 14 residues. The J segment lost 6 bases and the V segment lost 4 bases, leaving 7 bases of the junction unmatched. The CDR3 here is CASSSRDRWDTQYF. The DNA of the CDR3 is TGTGCCAGCAGCTCCCGGGACAGATGGGATACGCAGTATTTT.

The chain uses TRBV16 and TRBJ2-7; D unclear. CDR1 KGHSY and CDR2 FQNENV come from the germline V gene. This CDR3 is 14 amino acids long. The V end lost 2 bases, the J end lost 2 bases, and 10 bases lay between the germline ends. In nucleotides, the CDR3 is TGTGCCAGCAGCCAAGAGACACTTACCTACGAGCAGTACTTC. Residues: CASSQETLTYEQYF.

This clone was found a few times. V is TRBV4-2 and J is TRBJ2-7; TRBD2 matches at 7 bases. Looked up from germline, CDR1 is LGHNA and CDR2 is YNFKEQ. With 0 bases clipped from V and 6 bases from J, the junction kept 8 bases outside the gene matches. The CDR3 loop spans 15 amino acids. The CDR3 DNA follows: TGTGCCAGCAGCCAAGAGTCGGGACTAAAAGGCGAGCAGTACTTC. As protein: CASSQESGLKGEQYF.

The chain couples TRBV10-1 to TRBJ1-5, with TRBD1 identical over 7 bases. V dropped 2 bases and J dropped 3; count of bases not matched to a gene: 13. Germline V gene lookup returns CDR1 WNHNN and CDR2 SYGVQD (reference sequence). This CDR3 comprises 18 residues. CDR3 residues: CASSERGDRALINQPQHF. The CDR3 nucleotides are TGCGCCAGCAGTGAGAGGGGCGACAGGGCCTTAATCAATCAGCCCCAGCATTTT.

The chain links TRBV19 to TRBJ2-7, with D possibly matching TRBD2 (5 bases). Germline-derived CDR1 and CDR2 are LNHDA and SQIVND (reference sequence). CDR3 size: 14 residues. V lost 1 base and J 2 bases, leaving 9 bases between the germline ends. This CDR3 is CASSIADGTYEQYF. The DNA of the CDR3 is TGTGCCAGTAGTATAGCTGACGGGACCTACGAGCAGTACTTC.

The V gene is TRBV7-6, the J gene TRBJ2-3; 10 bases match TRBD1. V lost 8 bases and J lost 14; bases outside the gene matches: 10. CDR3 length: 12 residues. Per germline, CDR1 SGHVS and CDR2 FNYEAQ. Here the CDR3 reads CASGTGVFLMYF. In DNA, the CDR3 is TGTGCCAGCGGGACAGGGGTGTTTTTAATGTATTTT.

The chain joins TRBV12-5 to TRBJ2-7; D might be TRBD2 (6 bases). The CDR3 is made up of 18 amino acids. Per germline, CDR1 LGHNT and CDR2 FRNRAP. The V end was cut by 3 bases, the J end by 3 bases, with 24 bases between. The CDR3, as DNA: TGTGCTAGTGGTTTCCTACTTCCGCGGGGAAGGGGAGTCTACGAGCAGTACTTC. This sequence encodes CASGFLLPRGRGVYEQYF.

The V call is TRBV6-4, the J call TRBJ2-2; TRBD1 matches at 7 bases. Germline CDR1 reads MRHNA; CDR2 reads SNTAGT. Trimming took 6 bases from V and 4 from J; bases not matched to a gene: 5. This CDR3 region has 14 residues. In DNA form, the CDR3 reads TGTGCCAGCAGCCCGAGGGGGCTCACCGGGGAGCTGTTTTTT. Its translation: CASSPRGLTGELFF.

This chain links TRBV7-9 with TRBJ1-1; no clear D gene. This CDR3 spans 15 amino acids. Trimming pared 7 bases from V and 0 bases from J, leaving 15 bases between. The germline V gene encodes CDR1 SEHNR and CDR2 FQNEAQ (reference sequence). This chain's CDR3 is CASNSLLLMNTEAFF. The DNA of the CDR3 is TGTGCCAGCAACTCTCTCCTGCTGATGAACACTGAAGCTTTCTTT.

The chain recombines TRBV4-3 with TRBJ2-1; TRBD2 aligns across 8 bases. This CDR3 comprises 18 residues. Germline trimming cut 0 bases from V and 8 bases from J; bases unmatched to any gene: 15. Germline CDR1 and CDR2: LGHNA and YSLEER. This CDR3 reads CASSQERSGSGASDEQFF. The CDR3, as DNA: TGCGCCAGCAGCCAAGAAAGGAGCGGGAGTGGTGCAAGCGATGAGCAGTTCTTC.

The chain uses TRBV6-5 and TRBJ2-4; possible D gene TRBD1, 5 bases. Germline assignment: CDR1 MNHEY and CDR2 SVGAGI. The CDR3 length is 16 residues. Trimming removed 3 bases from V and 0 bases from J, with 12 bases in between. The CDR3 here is CASSYSDRLAKNIQYF. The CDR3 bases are TGTGCCAGCAGTTATTCCGACAGACTAGCCAAAAACATTCAGTACTTC.

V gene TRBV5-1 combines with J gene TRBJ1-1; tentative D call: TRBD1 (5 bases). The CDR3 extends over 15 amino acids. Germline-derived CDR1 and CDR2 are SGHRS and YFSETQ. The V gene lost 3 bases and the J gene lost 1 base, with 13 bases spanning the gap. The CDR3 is CASSWAGAENTEAFF. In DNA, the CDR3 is TGCGCCAGCAGCTGGGCCGGGGCGGAGAACACTGAAGCTTTCTTT. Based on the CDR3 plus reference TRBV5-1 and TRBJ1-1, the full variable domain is KAGVTQTPRYLIKTRGQQVTLSCSPISGHRSVSWYQQTPGQGLQFLFEYFSETQRNKGNFPGRFSGRQFSNSRSEMNVSTLELGDSALYLCASSWAGAENTEAFFGQGTRLTVV.

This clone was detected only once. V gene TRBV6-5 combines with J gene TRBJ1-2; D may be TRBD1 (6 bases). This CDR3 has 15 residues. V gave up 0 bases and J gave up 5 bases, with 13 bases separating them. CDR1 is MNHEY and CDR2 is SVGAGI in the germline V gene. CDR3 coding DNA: TGTGCCAGCAGTTACTCGGACAGCGCTGGATATGGCTACACCTTC. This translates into CASSYSDSAGYGYTF.

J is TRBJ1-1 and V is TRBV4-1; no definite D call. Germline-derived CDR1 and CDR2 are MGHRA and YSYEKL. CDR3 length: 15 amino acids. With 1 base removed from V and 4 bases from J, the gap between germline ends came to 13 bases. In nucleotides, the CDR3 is TGCGCCAGCAGCCAAGTCTCCGGAGGTGGCACTGAAGCTTTCTTT. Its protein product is CASSQVSGGGTEAFF.

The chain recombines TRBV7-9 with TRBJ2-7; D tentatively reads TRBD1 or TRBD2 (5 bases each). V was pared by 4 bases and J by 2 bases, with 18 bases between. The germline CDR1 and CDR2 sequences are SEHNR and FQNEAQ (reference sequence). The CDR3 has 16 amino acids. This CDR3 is CASSSNYGTSPYEQYF. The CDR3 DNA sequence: TGTGCCAGCAGCTCCAATTACGGGACCTCGCCCTACGAGCAGTACTTC.

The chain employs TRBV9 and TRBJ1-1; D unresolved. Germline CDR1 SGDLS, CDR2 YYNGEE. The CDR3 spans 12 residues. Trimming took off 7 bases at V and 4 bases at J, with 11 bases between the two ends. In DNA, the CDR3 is TGTGCCAGCGGGATACGGGGCACTGAAGCTTTCTTT. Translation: CASGIRGTEAFF. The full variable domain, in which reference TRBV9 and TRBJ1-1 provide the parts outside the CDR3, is DSGVTQTPKHLITATGQRVTLRCSPRSGDLSVYWYQQSLDQGLQFLIQYYNGEERAKGNILERFSAQQFPDLHSELNLSSLELGDSALYFCASGIRGTEAFFGQGTRLTVV.

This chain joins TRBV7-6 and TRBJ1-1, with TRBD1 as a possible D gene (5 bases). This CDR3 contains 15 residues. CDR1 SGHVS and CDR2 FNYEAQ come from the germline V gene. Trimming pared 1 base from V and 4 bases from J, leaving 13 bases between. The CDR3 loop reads CASSLGVWGGTEAFF. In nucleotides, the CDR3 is TGTGCCAGCAGCTTAGGGGTATGGGGGGGCACTGAAGCTTTCTTT.

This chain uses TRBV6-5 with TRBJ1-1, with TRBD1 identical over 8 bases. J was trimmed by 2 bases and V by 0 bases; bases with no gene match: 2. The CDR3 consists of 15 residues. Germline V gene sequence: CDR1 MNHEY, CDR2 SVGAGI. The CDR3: CASSYSQGANTEAFF. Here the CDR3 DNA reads TGTGCCAGCAGTTACTCCCAGGGGGCAAACACTGAAGCTTTCTTT.

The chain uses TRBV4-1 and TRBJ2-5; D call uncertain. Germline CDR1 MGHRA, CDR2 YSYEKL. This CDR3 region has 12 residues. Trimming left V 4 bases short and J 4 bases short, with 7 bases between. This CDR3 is CASSRSAETQYF. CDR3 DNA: TGCGCCAGCAGCCGAAGCGCAGAGACCCAGTACTTC.

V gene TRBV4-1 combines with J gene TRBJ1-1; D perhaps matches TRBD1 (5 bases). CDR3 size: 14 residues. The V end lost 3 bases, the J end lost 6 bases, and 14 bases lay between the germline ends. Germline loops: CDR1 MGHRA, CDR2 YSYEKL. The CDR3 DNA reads TGCGCCAGCAGCCAGGGCAGGGCCACCCCTGAAGCTTTCTTT. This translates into CASSQGRATPEAFF.

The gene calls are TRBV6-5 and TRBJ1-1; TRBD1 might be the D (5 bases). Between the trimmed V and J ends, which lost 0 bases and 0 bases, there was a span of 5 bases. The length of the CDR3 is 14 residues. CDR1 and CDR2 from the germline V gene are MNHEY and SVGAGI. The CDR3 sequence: CASSYSTVNTEAFF. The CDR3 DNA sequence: TGTGCCAGCAGTTACTCGACAGTGAACACTGAAGCTTTCTTT.